These T cell receptor beta chains were read from a single sample in a study of prognosis after radiotherapy for stage I lung cancer. TCRdb independently ran MiXCR on the multiplex PCR reads; one entry per CDR3 protein. Altogether fewer than 20,000 distinct CDR3 sequences are present, around two fifths being singletons, with the ten largest covering about two fifths. Sample: PBMCs, taken before or after stereotactic body radiation therapy (not recorded which). All receptors come from a donor over 45 with non-small cell lung cancer. The CDR3 runs from the conserved cysteine through the conserved F or W. A D gene is named only where the DNA matches it firmly. Rows may omit the clone size; those that give it use once, few, many or a size class.

CDR3 length: 12
J gene: TRBJ1-2
D gene: TRBD1
clone size: medium-sized
V gene: TRBV6-1
CDR3 DNA: TGTGCCAGCCTGTGGGACAGGGAACCTATCACCTTC
CDR3 protein: CASLWDREPITF

CDR3 length: 13
J gene: TRBJ1-3
D gene: -
clone size: many
V gene: TRBV19
CDR3 DNA: TGTGCCAGTTCGCCCAACTCTGGAAACACCATATATTTT
CDR3 protein: CASSPNSGNTIYF

CDR3 length: 15
J gene: TRBJ2-7
D gene: -
clone size: many
V gene: TRBV18
CDR3 DNA: TGTGCCAGCTCACCACCTCCGGGTAGCTCCTACGAGCAGTACTTC
CDR3 protein: CASSPPPGSSYEQYF

CDR3 length: 15
J gene: TRBJ1-6
D gene: -
clone size: medium-sized
V gene: TRBV5-1
CDR3 DNA: TGCGCCAGCAGCTTGGGTGACTTGGGGAATTCACCCCTCCACTTT
CDR3 protein: CASSLGDLGNSPLHF

CDR3 length: 13
J gene: TRBJ2-5
D gene: -
clone size: many
V gene: TRBV7-7
CDR3 DNA: TGTGCTAGCAGCCTAACTCCCCTAGAGACCCAGTACTTC
CDR3 protein: CASSLTPLETQYF

CDR3 length: 21
J gene: TRBJ2-4
D gene: TRBD2
clone size: -
V gene: TRBV3-1
CDR3 DNA: TGTGCCAGCACCCCAAGTCCGTTGCGGGGGGTAGGCGGTCGAGCCAAAAACATTCAGTACTTC
CDR3 protein: CASTPSPLRGVGGRAKNIQYF

CDR3 length: 16
J gene: TRBJ2-5
D gene: TRBD2
clone size: many
V gene: TRBV5-1
CDR3 DNA: TGCGCCAGCAGCTCAGTGACTAGCGGGTACCAAGAGACCCAGTACTTC
CDR3 protein: CASSSVTSGYQETQYF

CDR3 length: 15
J gene: TRBJ1-1
D gene: TRBD1
clone size: -
V gene: TRBV20-1
CDR3 DNA: TGCAGTGCTAGAGCTAACAGGGGCTGGAACACTGAAGCTTTCTTT
CDR3 protein: CSARANRGWNTEAFF

CDR3 length: 18
J gene: TRBJ2-1
D gene: TRBD1
clone size: many
V gene: TRBV5-1
CDR3 DNA: TGCGCCAGCAGCTTGGGGGACAGGGGATCCCCGACCTACAATGAGCAGTTCTTC
CDR3 protein: CASSLGDRGSPTYNEQFF

CDR3 length: 14
J gene: TRBJ2-2
D gene: TRBD1
clone size: -
V gene: TRBV10-3
CDR3 DNA: TGTGCCATCAGTGGGACAGGGAACACCGCTGAGCTGTTTTTT
CDR3 protein: CAISGTGNTAELFF

CDR3 length: 14
J gene: TRBJ2-3
D gene: -
clone size: many
V gene: TRBV20-1
CDR3 DNA: TGCAGTGCTAGTCCCGCCTTTAGCACAGATACGCAGTATTTT
CDR3 protein: CSASPAFSTDTQYF

CDR3 length: 14
J gene: TRBJ1-5
D gene: -
clone size: many
V gene: TRBV12-3/TRBV12-4
CDR3 DNA: TGTGCCAGCAGTTCCCAAAGGGGCAATCAGCCCCAGCATTTT
CDR3 protein: CASSSQRGNQPQHF

CDR3 length: 14
J gene: TRBJ1-2
D gene: TRBD1
clone size: many
V gene: TRBV11-2
CDR3 DNA: TGTGCCAGCAGCACGGGACAGGGGAACTATGGCTACACCTTC
CDR3 protein: CASSTGQGNYGYTF

CDR3 length: 18
J gene: TRBJ2-5
D gene: TRBD2
clone size: many
V gene: TRBV6-1
CDR3 DNA: TGTGCCAGCAGTCCCGGGACTAGCGGGCAAGTACCAATGGAGACCCAGTACTTC
CDR3 protein: CASSPGTSGQVPMETQYF

CDR3 length: 13
J gene: TRBJ1-2
D gene: -
clone size: -
V gene: TRBV6-8
CDR3 DNA: TGTGCCAGAAGTGAAAGGCGGAACTATGGCTACACCTTC
CDR3 protein: CARSERRNYGYTF

CDR3 length: 15
J gene: TRBJ1-2
D gene: TRBD1
clone size: many
V gene: TRBV6-1
CDR3 DNA: TGTGCCAGCAGTCAACTTGCCGAAGGGGGCCATGGCTACACCTTC
CDR3 protein: CASSQLAEGGHGYTF

CDR3 length: 13
J gene: TRBJ1-2
D gene: TRBD1
clone size: -
V gene: TRBV24-1
CDR3 DNA: TGTGCCACCATCAGGGGGCCGAGCTATGGCTACACCTTC
CDR3 protein: CATIRGPSYGYTF

CDR3 length: 12
J gene: TRBJ1-1
D gene: -
clone size: few
V gene: TRBV2
CDR3 DNA: TGTGCCAGCAGGAGGGACGAAAGAAAGGCTTTCTTT
CDR3 protein: CASRRDERKAFF

CDR3 length: 12
J gene: TRBJ2-5
D gene: -
clone size: -
V gene: TRBV11-3
CDR3 DNA: TGTGCCAGCAGCTTAGAAGGAGAGACCCAGTACTTC
CDR3 protein: CASSLEGETQYF

CDR3 length: 13
J gene: TRBJ1-2
D gene: -
clone size: many
V gene: TRBV30
CDR3 DNA: TGTGCCTGGAGTCATCTTCCTAACTATGGCTACACCTTC
CDR3 protein: CAWSHLPNYGYTF

CDR3 length: 15
J gene: TRBJ1-1
D gene: TRBD1
clone size: -
V gene: TRBV6-1
CDR3 DNA: TGTGCCAGCAGGGAAAATACAGGGGGCATATCTGAAGCTTTCTTT
CDR3 protein: CASRENTGGISEAFF

CDR3 length: 14
J gene: TRBJ1-6
D gene: -
clone size: -
V gene: TRBV11-2
CDR3 DNA: TGTGCCAGCAGGGCGGGGACCCATAATTCACCCCTCCACTTT
CDR3 protein: CASRAGTHNSPLHF

CDR3 length: 14
J gene: TRBJ2-5
D gene: -
clone size: many
V gene: TRBV14
CDR3 DNA: TGTGCCAGCAGCCTATGGGGGGACCAAGAGACCCAGTACTTC
CDR3 protein: CASSLWGDQETQYF

CDR3 length: 15
J gene: TRBJ2-4
D gene: -
clone size: -
V gene: TRBV28
CDR3 DNA: TGTGCCAGCAGTGAGGCTAACACGGCCAAAAAAATTCAGTACTTC
CDR3 protein: CASSEANTAKKIQYF

CDR3 length: 20
J gene: TRBJ2-3
D gene: TRBD2
clone size: many
V gene: TRBV4-1
CDR3 DNA: TGTGCCAGCAGCCAAGTAAGACTAGCGGGAGGGGAATCTAGCACAGATACGCAGTATTTT
CDR3 protein: CASSQVRLAGGESSTDTQYF

CDR3 length: 13
J gene: TRBJ2-7
D gene: TRBD2
clone size: -
V gene: TRBV20-1
CDR3 DNA: TGCAGTGCCGTAGCGGGAGGCTATTACGAGCAGTACTTC
CDR3 protein: CSAVAGGYYEQYF

CDR3 length: 12
J gene: TRBJ2-3
D gene: -
clone size: -
V gene: TRBV6-2/TRBV6-3
CDR3 DNA: TGTGCCAGCGGGTGGGTTGGGTGTACGCAGTATTTT
CDR3 protein: CASGWVGCTQYF

CDR3 length: 11
J gene: TRBJ1-2
D gene: -
clone size: -
V gene: TRBV28
CDR3 DNA: TGTGCCAGCAGCCTATCGTATGGCTACACCTTC
CDR3 protein: CASSLSYGYTF

CDR3 length: 16
J gene: TRBJ2-7
D gene: -
clone size: many
V gene: TRBV7-3
CDR3 DNA: TGTGCCAGCAGCTTGCATGGGCCCACCCTAGGCGGCGAGCAGTACTTC
CDR3 protein: CASSLHGPTLGGEQYF

CDR3 length: 14
J gene: TRBJ2-1
D gene: TRBD2
clone size: -
V gene: TRBV6-1
CDR3 DNA: TGTGCCAGCAGCCATGCTAGCGGGAGTATGTCGCAGTTCTTC
CDR3 protein: CASSHASGSMSQFF

CDR3 length: 14
J gene: TRBJ1-4
D gene: -
clone size: many
V gene: TRBV28
CDR3 DNA: TGTGCCAGCAGTTTAACGGGGACATTTGAAAAACTGTTTTTT
CDR3 protein: CASSLTGTFEKLFF

CDR3 length: 15
J gene: TRBJ2-7
D gene: TRBD2
clone size: many
V gene: TRBV7-2
CDR3 DNA: TGTGCCAGCAGCTTGTCCCTAGCGGGGGGTTACGAGCAGTACTTC
CDR3 protein: CASSLSLAGGYEQYF

CDR3 length: 15
J gene: TRBJ1-6
D gene: -
clone size: -
V gene: TRBV6-2/TRBV6-3
CDR3 DNA: TGTGCCATCAGTTACATCGGCAGTGTCGGGTCACCCCTCCACTTT
CDR3 protein: CAISYIGSVGSPLHF

CDR3 length: 15
J gene: TRBJ1-2
D gene: TRBD1
clone size: -
V gene: TRBV19
CDR3 DNA: TGTGCCAGTAGTGCGGACAGGGGATCTGGCTATGGCTACACCTTC
CDR3 protein: CASSADRGSGYGYTF